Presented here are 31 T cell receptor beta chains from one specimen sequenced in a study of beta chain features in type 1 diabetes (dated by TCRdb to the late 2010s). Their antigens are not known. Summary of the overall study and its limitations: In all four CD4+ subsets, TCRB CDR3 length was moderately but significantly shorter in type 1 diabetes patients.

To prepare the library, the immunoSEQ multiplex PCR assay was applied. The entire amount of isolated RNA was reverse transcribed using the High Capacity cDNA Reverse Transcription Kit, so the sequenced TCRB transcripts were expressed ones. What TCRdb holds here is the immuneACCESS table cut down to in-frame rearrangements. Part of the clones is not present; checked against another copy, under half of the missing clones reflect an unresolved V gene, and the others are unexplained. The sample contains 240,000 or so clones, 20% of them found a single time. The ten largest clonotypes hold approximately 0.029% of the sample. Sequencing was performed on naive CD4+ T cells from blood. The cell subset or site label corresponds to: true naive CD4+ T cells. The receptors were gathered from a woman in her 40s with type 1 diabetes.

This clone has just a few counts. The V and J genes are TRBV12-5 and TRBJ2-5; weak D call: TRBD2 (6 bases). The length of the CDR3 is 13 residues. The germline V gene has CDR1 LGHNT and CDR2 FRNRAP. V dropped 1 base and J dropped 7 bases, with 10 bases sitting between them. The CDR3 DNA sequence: TGTGCTAGTGGTTTGGACCCGGAGGGGACCCAGTACTTC. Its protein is CASGLDPEGTQYF.

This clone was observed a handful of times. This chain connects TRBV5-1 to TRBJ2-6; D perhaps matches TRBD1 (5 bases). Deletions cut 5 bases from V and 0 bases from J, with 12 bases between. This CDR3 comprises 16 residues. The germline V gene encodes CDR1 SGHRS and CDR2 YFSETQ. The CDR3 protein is CASSPATASGANVLTF. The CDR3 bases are TGCGCCAGCAGTCCTGCGACAGCCTCTGGGGCCAACGTCCTGACTTTC.

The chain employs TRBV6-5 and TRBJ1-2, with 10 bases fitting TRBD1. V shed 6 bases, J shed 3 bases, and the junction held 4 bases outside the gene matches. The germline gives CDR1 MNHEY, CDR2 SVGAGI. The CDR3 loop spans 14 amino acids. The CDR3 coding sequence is TGTGCCAGCAGAACGACAGGGGGCGACTATGGCTACACCTTC. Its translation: CASRTTGGDYGYTF.

CDR3 protein: CASSLEFDGELFF. In DNA form, the CDR3 reads TGTGCCAGCAGTCTAGAGTTCGACGGGGAGCTGTTTTTT. V usage is TRBV13 and J usage is TRBJ2-2; D not certain. This CDR3 has 13 residues. CDR1 and CDR2 (germline): PRHDT, FYEKMQ (reference sequence). Deletions cut 6 bases from V and 7 bases from J, with 12 bases between.

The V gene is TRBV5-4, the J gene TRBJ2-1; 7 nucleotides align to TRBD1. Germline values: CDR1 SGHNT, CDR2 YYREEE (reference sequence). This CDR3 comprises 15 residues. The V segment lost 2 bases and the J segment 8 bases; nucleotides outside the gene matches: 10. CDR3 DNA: TGTGCCAGCAGCTTTATAGCCCCTAGGGGGCATGAGCAGTTCTTC. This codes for CASSFIAPRGHEQFF.

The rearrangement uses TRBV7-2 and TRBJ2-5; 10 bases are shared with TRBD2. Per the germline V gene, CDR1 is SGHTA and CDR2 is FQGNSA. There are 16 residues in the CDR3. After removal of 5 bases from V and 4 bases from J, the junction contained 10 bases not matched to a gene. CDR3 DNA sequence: TGTGCCAGCAGCCCGCCAGCGGGAGGGCCGGGAGAGACCCAGTACTTC. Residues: CASSPPAGGPGETQYF.

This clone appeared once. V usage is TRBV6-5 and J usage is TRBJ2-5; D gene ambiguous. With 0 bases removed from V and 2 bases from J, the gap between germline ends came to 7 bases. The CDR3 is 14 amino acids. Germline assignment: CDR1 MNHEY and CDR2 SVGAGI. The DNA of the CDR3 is TGTGCCAGCAGTTACTCGTTACAGCAAGAGACCCAGTACTTC. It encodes CASSYSLQQETQYF.

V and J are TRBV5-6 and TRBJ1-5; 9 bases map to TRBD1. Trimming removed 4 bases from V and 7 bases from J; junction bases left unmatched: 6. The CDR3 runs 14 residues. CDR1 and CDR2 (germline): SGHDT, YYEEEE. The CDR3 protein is CASSTGQGLQPQHF. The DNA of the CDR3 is TGTGCCAGCAGCACGGGACAGGGCCTGCAGCCCCAGCATTTT. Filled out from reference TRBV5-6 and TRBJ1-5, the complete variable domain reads DAGVTQSPTHLIKTRGQQVTLRCSPKSGHDTVSWYQQALGQGPQFIFQYYEEEERQRGNFPDRFSGHQFPNYSSELNVNALLLGDSALYLCASSTGQGLQPQHFGDGTRLSIL.

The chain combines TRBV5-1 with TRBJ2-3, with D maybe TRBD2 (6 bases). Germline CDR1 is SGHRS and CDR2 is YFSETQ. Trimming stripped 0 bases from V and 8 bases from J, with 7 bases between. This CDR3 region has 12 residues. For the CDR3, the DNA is TGCGCCAGCAGCTTGGCCGGGGGTACGCAGTATTTT. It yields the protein CASSLAGGTQYF.

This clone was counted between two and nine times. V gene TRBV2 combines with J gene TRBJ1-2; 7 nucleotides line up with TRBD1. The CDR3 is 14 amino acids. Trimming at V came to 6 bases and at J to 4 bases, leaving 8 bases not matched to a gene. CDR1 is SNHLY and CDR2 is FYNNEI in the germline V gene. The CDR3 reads CASRGQTGTYGYTF. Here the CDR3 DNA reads TGTGCCAGCAGGGGACAGACCGGGACCTATGGCTACACCTTC.

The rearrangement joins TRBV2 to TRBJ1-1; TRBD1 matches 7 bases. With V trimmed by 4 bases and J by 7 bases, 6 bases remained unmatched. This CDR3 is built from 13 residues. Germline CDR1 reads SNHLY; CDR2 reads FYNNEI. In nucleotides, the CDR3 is TGTGCCAGCAGTGGACAGGGATCAGATGAAGCTTTCTTT. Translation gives CASSGQGSDEAFF.

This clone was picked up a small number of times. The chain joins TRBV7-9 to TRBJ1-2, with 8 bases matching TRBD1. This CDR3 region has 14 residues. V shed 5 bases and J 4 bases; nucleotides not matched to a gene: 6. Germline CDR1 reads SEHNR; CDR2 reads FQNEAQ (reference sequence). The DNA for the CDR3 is TGTGCCAGCAGCCTCGTCACAGGGGGCTATGGCTACACCTTC. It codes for CASSLVTGGYGYTF.

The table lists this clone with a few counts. The DNA of the CDR3 is TGTGCCAGCTCACCACCACAGGGGGCCGGGCAGCCCCAGCATTTT. Protein sequence: CASSPPQGAGQPQHF. The chain joins TRBV18 to TRBJ1-5; 9 bases agree with TRBD1. Germline CDR1 reads KGHSH; CDR2 reads LQKENI. This CDR3 comprises 15 residues. The junction had 4 bases not matched to a gene; V was cut back by 0 bases and J by 7 bases.

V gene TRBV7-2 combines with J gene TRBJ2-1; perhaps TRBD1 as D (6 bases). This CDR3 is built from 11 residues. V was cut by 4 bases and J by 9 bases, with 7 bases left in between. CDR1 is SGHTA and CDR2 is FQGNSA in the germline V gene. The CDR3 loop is CASSSQGEQFF. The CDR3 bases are TGTGCCAGCAGCTCACAGGGTGAGCAGTTCTTC.

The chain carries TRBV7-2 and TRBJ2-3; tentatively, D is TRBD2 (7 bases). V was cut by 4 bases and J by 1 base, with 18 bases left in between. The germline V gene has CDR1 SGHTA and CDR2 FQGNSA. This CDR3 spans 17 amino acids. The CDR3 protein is CASSSVAGAVRTDTQYF. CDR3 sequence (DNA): TGTGCCAGCAGCTCCGTGGCGGGGGCCGTCCGCACAGATACGCAGTATTTT.

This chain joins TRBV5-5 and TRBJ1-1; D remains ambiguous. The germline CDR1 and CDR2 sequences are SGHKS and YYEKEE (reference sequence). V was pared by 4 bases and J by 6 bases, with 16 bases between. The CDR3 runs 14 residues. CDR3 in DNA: TGTGCCAGCAGCCCCCGAGATGTGGGCGCTGAAGCTTTCTTT. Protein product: CASSPRDVGAEAFF.

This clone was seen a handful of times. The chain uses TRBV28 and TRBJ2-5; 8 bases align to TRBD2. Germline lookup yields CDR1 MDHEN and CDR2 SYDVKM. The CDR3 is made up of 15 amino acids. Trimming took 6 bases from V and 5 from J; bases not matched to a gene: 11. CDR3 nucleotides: TGTGCCAGCAGCCCCGGGGGGGCAGTGGGGGAGACCCAGTACTTC. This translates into CASSPGGAVGETQYF. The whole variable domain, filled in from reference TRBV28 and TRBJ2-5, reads DVKVTQSSRYLVKRTGEKVFLECVQDMDHENMFWYRQDPGLGLRLIYFSYDVKMKEKGDIPEGYSVSREKKERFSLILESASTNQTSMYLCASSPGGAVGETQYFGPGTRLLVL.

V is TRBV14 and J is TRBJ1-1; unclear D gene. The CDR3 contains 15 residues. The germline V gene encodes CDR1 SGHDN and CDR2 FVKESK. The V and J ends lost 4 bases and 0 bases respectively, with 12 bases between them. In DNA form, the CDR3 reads TGTGCCAGCAGCCTTCGGGGAGGCATGAACACTGAAGCTTTCTTT. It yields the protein CASSLRGGMNTEAFF. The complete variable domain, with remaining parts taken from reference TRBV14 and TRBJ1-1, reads EAGVTQFPSHSVIEKGQTVTLRCDPISGHDNLYWYRRVMGKEIKFLLHFVKESKQDESGMPNNRFLAERTGGTYSTLKVQPAELEDSGVYFCASSLRGGMNTEAFFGQGTRLTVV.

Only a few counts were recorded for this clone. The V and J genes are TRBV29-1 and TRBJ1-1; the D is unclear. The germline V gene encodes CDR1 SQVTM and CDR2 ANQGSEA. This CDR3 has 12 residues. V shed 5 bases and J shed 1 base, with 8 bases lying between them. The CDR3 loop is CSVHPGNTEAFF. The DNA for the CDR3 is TGCAGCGTTCACCCGGGGAACACTGAAGCTTTCTTT.

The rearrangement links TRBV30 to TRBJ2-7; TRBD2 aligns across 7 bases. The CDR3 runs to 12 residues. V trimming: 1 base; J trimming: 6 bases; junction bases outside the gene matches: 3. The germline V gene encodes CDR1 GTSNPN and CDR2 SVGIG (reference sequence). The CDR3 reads CAWSGTSSEQYF. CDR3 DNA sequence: TGTGCCTGGAGTGGGACTAGTAGCGAGCAGTACTTC. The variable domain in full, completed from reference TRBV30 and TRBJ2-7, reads SQTIHQWPATLVQPVGSPLSLECTVEGTSNPNLYWYRQAAGRGLQLLFYSVGIGQISSEVPQNLSASRPQDRQFILSSKKLLLSDSGFYLCAWSGTSSEQYFGPGTRLTVT.

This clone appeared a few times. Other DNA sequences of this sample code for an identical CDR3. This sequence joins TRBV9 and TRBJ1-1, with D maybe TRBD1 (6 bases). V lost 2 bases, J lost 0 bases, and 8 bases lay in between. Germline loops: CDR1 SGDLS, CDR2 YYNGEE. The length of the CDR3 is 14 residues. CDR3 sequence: CASSVGQLNTEAFF. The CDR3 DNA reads TGTGCCAGCAGCGTTGGACAGCTGAACACTGAAGCTTTCTTT.

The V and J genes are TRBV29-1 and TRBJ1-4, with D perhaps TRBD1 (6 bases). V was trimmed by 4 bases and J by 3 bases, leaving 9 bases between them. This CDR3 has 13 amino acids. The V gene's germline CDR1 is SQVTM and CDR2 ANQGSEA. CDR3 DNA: TGCAGCGTTGGGCAGGGGCCTAATGAAAAACTGTTTTTT. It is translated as CSVGQGPNEKLFF.

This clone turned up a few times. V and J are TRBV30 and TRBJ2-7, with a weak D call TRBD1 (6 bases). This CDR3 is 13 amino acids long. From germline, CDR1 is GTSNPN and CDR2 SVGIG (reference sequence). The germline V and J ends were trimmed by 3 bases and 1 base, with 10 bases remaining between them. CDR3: CAWRKQGSYEQYF. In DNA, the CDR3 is TGTGCCTGGAGGAAACAGGGTTCCTACGAGCAGTACTTC.

CDR3: CASILDTYNEQFF. In DNA form, the CDR3 reads TGTGCCAGCATCCTGGACACCTACAATGAGCAGTTCTTC. The rearrangement joins TRBV5-6 to TRBJ2-1, with D tentatively TRBD1 (5 bases). Trimming removed 6 bases at V and 2 bases at J, with 9 bases between. Germline values: CDR1 SGHDT, CDR2 YYEEEE. The CDR3 is 13 amino acids.

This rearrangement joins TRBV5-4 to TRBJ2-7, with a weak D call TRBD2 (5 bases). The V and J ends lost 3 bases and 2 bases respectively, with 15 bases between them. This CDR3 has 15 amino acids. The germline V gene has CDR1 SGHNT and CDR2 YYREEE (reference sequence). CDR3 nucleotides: TGTGCCAGCAGCTCGGTCCCGGACTGGGCCTACGAGCAGTACTTC. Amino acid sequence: CASSSVPDWAYEQYF.

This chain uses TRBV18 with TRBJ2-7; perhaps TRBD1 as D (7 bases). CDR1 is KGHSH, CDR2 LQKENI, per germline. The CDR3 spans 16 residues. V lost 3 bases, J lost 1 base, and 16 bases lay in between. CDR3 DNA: TGTGCCAGCTCACCCACCGGTCCAGGGGGGTCCTACGAGCAGTACTTC. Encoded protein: CASSPTGPGGSYEQYF.

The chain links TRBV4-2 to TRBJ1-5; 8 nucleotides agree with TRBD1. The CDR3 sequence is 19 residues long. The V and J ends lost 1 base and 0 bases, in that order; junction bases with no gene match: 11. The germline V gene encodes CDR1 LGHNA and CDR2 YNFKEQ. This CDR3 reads CASSQVPGQAGNSNQPQHF. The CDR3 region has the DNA TGTGCCAGCAGCCAAGTTCCGGGACAGGCAGGGAATAGCAATCAGCCCCAGCATTTT.

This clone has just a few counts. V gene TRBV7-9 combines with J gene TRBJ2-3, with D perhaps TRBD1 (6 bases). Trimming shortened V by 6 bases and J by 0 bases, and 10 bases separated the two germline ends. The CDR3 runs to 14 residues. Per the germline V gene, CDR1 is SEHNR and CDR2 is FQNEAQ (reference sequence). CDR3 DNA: TGTGCCAGCAGTATAAGGGGGAGCACAGATACGCAGTATTTT. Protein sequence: CASSIRGSTDTQYF.

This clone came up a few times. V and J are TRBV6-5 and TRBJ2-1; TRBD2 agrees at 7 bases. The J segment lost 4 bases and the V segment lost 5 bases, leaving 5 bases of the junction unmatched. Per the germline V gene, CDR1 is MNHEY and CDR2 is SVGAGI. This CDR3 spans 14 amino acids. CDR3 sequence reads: CASSRSGVYNEQFF. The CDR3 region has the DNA TGTGCCAGCAGTCGCAGCGGGGTTTACAATGAGCAGTTCTTC.

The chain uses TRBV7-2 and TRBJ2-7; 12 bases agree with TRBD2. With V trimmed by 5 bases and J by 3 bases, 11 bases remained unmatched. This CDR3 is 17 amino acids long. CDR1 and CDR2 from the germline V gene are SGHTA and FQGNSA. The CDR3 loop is CASSPDWGLAGYYEQYF. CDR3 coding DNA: TGTGCCAGCAGCCCCGACTGGGGACTAGCGGGTTACTACGAGCAGTACTTC.

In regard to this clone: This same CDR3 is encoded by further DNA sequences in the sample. The CDR3: CASSRTGNTEAFF. CDR3 sequence (DNA): TGTGCCAGCTCTCGGACAGGGAACACTGAAGCTTTCTTT. The chain couples TRBV18 to TRBJ1-1; 7 nucleotides match TRBD1. The CDR3 is 13 residues long. Germline CDR1 reads KGHSH; CDR2 reads LQKENI. Trimming cost V 6 bases and J 1 base; bases outside gene matches: 2. Together with reference TRBV18 and TRBJ1-1, the CDR3 gives the full variable domain: NAGVMQNPRHLVRRRGQEARLRCSPMKGHSHVYWYRQLPEEGLKFMVYLQKENIIDESGMPKERFSAEFPKEGPSILRIQQVVRGDSAAYFCASSRTGNTEAFFGQGTRLTVV.